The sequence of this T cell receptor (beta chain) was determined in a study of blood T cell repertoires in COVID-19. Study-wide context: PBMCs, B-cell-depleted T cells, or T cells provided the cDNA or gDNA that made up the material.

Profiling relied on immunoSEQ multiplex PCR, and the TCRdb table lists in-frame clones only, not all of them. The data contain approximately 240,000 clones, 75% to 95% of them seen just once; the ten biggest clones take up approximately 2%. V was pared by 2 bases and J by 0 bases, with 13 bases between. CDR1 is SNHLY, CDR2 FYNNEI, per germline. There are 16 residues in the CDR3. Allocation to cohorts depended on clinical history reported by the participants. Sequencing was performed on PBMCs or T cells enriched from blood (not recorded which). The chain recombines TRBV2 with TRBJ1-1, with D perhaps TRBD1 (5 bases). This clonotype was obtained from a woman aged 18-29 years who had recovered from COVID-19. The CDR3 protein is CASSENQGLMNTEAFF. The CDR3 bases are TGTGCCAGCAGTGAAAACCAGGGCCTCATGAACACTGAAGCTTTCTTT.